One and the same sample provided the 2 T cell receptor beta chains below, sequenced in a study of shared T cell receptors in the human thymus. Clones were sequenced by immunoSEQ multiplex PCR, and TCRdb holds only the in-frame ones, with some missing. This table holds some 700,000 clones, roughly 88% found once. These sequences were also reported in another study, on human thymus T cells.

Sequencing input: thymocytes. These receptors were obtained from a girl under three years old with a congenital heart defect.

The rearrangement joins TRBV5-1 to TRBJ2-5; D is uncertain. Between the trimmed V and J ends, which lost 3 bases and 2 bases, there was a span of 11 bases. The CDR3 spans 14 residues. CDR1 is SGHRS, CDR2 YFSETQ, per germline. In nucleotides, the CDR3 is TGCGCCAGCAGCTCCCTGAGTCCTCAAGAGACCCAGTACTTC. This codes for CASSSLSPQETQYF.

J is TRBJ2-3 and V is TRBV7-8, with TRBD1 identical over 11 bases. V gave up 5 bases and J gave up 6 bases; unmatched junction bases: 10. Germline V gene lookup returns CDR1 SGHVS and CDR2 FQNEAQ. This CDR3 spans 16 amino acids. CDR3 nucleotides: TGTGCCAGCAGCCCCCCCCTTGGACAGGGGGCGGATACGCAGTATTTT. It is translated as CASSPPLGQGADTQYF.